Reported below is one T cell receptor (beta chain). Its antigen is unknown. The PCR ran on 60 Vbeta and 13 Jbeta primers. Sequencing was performed with immunoSEQ multiplex PCR; in TCRdb, only in-frame clones are kept and a portion is missing. This sample's clone table lists 200,000 or so clones. These data are taken from a study of cytomegalovirus exposure and HLA in healthy donors. From germline, CDR1 is MRHNA and CDR2 SNTAGT. The V and J ends lost 4 bases and 2 bases, in that order; junction bases with no gene match: 3. This CDR3 is 15 amino acids long. General study results and limits: Researchers reported in a later analysis that a missense DCLRE1C variant was tied to TCR beta V- and J-gene trimming. Excluded: some indistinguishable V segments such as TRBV6-2 and TRBV6-3.

This chain connects TRBV6-4 to TRBJ2-1, with 9 positions matching TRBD2. This TCR was sampled from a girl aged 2-10 years in good health and CMV-seropositive. Material: PBMCs. The CDR3 protein is CASSAGTSTYNEQFF. CDR3 in DNA: TGTGCCAGCAGTGCCGGGACTAGCACCTACAATGAGCAGTTCTTC.